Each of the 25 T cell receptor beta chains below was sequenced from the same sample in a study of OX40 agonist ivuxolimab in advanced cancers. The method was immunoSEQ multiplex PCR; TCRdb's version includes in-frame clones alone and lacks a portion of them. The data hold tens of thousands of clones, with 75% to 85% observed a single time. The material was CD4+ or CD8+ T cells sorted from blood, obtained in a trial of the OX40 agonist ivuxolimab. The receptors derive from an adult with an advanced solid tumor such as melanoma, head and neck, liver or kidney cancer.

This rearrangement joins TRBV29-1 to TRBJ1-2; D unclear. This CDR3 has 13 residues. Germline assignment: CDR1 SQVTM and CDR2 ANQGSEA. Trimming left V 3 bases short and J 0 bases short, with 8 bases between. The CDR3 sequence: CSVDTGTNYGYTF. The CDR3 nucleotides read TGCAGCGTTGACACCGGGACTAACTATGGCTACACCTTC.

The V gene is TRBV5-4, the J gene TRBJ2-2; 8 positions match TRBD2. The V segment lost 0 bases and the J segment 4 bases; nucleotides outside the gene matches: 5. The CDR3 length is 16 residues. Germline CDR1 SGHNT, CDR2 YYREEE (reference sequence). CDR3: CASSLAGLAGTGELFF. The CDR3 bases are TGTGCCAGCAGCTTGGCCGGGCTAGCGGGCACCGGGGAGCTGTTTTTT.

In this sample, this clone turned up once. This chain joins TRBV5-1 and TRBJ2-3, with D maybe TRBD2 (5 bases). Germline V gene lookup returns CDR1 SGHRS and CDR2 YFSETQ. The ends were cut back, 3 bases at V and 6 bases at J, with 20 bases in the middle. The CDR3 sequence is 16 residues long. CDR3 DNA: TGCGCCAGCAGCTCCCCAAGGACCGGGATCGGGGATACGCAGTATTTT. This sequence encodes CASSSPRTGIGDTQYF.

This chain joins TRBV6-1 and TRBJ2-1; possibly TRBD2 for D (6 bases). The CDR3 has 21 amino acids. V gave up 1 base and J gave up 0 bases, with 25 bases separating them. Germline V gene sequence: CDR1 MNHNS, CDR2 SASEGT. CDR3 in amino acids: CASSEGFWVSIRRGSYNEQFF. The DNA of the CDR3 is TGTGCCAGCAGTGAAGGGTTTTGGGTGTCAATCAGGAGGGGCTCCTACAATGAGCAGTTCTTC.

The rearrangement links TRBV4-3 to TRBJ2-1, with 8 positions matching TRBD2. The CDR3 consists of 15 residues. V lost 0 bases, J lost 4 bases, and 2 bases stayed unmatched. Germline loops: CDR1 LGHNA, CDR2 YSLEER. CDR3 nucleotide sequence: TGCGCCAGCAGCCAAGAACTAGCGGCTTACAATGAGCAGTTCTTC. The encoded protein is CASSQELAAYNEQFF.

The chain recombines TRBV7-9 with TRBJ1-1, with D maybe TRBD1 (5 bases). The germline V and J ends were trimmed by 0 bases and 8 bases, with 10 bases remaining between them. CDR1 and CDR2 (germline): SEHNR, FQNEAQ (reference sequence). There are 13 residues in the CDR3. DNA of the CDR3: TGTGCCAGCAGCTTAGCGTCATGGGGGGAAGCTTTCTTT. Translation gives CASSLASWGEAFF.

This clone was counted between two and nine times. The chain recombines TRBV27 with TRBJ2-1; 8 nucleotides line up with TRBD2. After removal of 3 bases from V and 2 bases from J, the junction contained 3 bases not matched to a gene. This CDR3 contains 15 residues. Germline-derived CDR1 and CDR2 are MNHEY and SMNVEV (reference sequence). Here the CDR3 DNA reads TGTGCCAGCAGTTTGGGCGGGAGGACCTACAATGAGCAGTTCTTC. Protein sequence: CASSLGGRTYNEQFF.

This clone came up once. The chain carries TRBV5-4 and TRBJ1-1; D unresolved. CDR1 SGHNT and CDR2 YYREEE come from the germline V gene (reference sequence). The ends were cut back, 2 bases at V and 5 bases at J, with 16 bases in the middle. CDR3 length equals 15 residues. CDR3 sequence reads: CASSFPPPKETEAFF. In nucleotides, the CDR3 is TGTGCCAGCAGCTTTCCCCCCCCTAAAGAAACTGAAGCTTTCTTT.

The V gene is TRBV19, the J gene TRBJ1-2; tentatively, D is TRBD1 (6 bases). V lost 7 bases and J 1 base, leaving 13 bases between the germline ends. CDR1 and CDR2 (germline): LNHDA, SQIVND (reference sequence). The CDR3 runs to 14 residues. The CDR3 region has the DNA TGTGCCAGTATGGAGACAGGAATTAACTATGGCTACACCTTC. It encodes CASMETGINYGYTF.

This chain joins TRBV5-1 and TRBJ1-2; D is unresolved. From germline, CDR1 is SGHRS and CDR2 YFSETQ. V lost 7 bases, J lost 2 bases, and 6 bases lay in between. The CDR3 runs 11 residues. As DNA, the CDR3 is TGCGCCAGCTCAGGAAACTATGGCTACACCTTC. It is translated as CASSGNYGYTF.

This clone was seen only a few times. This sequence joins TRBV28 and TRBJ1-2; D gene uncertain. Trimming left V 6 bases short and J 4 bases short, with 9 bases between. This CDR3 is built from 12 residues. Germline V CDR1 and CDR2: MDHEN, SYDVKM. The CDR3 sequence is CASSPATYGYTF. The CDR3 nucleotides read TGTGCCAGCAGCCCCGCCACCTATGGCTACACCTTC.

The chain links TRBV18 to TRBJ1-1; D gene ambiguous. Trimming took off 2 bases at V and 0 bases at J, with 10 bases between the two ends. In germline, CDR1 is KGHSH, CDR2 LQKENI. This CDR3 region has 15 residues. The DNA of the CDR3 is TGTGCCAGCTCACCAATCAACGGGATGAACACTGAAGCTTTCTTT. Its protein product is CASSPINGMNTEAFF.

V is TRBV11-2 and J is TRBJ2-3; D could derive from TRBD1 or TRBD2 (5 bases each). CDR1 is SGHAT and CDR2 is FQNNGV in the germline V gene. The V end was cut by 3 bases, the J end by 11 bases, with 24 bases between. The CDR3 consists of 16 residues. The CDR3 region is CASSFVREGPPLGQYF. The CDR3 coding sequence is TGTGCCAGCAGCTTCGTTAGAGAGGGACCTCCTTTGGGGCAGTATTTT. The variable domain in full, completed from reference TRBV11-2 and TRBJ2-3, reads EAGVAQSPRYKIIEKRQSVAFWCNPISGHATLYWYQQILGQGPKLLIQFQNNGVVDDSQLPKDRFSAERLKGVDSTLKIQPAKLEDSAVYLCASSFVREGPPLGQYFGPGTRLTVL.

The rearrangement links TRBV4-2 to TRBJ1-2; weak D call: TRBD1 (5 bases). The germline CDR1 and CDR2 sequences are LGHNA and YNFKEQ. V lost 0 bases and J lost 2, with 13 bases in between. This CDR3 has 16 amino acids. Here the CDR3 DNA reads TGTGCCAGCAGCCAAGATAGGTTCGACAGCAACTATGGCTACACCTTC. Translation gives CASSQDRFDSNYGYTF.

CDR3 sequence: CASSLAASGSLNYEQYF. Written as DNA, the CDR3 is TGCGCCAGCAGCTTGGCGGCTAGCGGGAGTCTCAACTACGAGCAGTACTTC. The chain links TRBV5-1 to TRBJ2-7, with TRBD2 matching over 10 bases. The CDR3 length is 17 residues. The V and J ends lost 0 bases and 3 bases, in that order; junction bases with no gene match: 9. Germline V gene lookup returns CDR1 SGHRS and CDR2 YFSETQ.

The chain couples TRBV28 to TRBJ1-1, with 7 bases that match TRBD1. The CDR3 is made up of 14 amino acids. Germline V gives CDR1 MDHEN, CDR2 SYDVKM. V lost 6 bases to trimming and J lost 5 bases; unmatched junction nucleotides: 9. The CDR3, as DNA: TGTGCCAGCAGCCTACAGGGGTGGAGGACTGAAGCTTTCTTT. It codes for CASSLQGWRTEAFF.

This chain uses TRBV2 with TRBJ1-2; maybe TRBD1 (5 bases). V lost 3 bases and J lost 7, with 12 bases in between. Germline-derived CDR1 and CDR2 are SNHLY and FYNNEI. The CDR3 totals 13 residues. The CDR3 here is CASSEQGRGGYTF. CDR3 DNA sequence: TGTGCCAGCAGTGAGCAGGGACGCGGTGGCTACACCTTC. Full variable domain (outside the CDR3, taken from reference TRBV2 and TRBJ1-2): EPEVTQTPSHQVTQMGQEVILRCVPISNHLYFYWYRQILGQKVEFLVSFYNNEISEKSEIFDDQFSVERPDGSNFTLKIRSTKLEDSAMYFCASSEQGRGGYTFGSGTRLTVV.

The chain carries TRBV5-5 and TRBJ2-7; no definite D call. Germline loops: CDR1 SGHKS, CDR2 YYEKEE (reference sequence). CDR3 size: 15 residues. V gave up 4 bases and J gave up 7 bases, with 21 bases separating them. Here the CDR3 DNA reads TGTGCCAGCAGCCACCGAGTCTTGTCAGCTGGAGAGCAGTACTTC. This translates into CASSHRVLSAGEQYF.

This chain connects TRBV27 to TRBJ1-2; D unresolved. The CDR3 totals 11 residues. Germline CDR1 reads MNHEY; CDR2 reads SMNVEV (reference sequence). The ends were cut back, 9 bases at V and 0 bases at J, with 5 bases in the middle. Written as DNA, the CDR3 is TGTGCCAGTGGGACTAACTATGGCTACACCTTC. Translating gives CASGTNYGYTF.

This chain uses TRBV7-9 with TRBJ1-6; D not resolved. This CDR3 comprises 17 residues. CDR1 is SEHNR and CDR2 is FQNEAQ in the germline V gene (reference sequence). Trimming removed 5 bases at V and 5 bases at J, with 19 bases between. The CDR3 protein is CASSIGVGSANNSPLHF. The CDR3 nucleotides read TGTGCCAGCAGCATCGGAGTGGGGTCGGCGAATAATTCACCCCTCCACTTT.

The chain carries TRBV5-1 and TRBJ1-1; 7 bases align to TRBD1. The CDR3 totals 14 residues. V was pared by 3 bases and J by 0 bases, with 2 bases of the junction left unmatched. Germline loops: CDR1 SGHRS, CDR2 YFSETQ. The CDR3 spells CASSWQGVNTEAFF. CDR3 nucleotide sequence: TGCGCCAGCAGCTGGCAGGGGGTGAACACTGAAGCTTTCTTT.

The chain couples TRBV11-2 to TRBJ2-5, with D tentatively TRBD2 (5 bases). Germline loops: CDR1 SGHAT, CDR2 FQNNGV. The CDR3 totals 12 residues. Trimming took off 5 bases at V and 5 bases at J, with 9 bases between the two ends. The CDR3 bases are TGTGCCAGCAGCACCGAGGGTGAGACCCAGTACTTC. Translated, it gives CASSTEGETQYF.

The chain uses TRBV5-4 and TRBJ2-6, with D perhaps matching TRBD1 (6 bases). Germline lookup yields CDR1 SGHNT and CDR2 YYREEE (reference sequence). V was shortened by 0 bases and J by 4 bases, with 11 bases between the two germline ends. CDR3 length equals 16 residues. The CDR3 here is CASSLAGVPGANVLTF. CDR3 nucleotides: TGTGCCAGCAGCTTGGCAGGGGTACCCGGGGCCAACGTCCTGACTTTC.

The CDR3 spells CASSLGGLWSTEAFF. DNA of the CDR3: TGTGCCAGCAGCTTAGGGGGCCTTTGGAGCACTGAAGCTTTCTTT. This chain joins TRBV7-2 and TRBJ1-1, with D perhaps TRBD1 (5 bases). Trimming stripped 1 base from V and 4 bases from J, with 13 bases between. Germline V gene lookup returns CDR1 SGHTA and CDR2 FQGNSA. This CDR3 has 15 residues. The full variable domain, its missing parts supplied by reference TRBV7-2 and TRBJ1-1, is GAGVSQSPSNKVTEKGKDVELRCDPISGHTALYWYRQSLGQGLEFLIYFQGNSAPDKSGLPSDRFSAERTGGSVSTLTIQRTQQEDSAVYLCASSLGGLWSTEAFFGQGTRLTVV.

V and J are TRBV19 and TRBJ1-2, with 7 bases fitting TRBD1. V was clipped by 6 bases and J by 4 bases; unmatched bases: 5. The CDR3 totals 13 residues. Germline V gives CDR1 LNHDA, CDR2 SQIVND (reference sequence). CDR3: CASSRGQIYGYTF. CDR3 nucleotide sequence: TGTGCCAGTAGCAGGGGACAGATCTATGGCTACACCTTC.